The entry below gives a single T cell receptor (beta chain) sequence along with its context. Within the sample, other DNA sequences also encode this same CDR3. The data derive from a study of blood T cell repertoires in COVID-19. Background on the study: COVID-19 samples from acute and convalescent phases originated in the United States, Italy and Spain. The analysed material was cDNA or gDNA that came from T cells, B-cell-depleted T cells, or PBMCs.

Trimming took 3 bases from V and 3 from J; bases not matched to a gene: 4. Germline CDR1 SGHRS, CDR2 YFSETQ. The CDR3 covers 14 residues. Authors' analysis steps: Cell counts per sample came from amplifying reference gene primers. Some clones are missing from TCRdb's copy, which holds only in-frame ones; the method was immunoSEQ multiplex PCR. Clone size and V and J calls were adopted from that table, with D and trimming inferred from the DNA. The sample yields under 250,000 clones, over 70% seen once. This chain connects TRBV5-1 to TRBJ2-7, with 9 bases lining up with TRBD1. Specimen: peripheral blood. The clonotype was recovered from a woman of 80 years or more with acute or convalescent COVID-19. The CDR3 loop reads CASSWGQGNYEQYF. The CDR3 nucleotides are TGCGCCAGCAGCTGGGGACAGGGAAACTACGAGCAGTACTTC.